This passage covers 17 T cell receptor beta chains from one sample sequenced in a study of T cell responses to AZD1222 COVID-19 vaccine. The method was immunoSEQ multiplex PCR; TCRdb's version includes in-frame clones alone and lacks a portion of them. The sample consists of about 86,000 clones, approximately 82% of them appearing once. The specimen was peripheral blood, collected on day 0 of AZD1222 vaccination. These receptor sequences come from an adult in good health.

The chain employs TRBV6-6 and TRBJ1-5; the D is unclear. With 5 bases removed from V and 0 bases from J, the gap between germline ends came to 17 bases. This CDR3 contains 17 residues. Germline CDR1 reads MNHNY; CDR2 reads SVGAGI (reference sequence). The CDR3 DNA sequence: TGTGCCAGCAGTCCCTCCGTAGGAGGAAATAGCAATCAGCCCCAGCATTTT. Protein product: CASSPSVGGNSNQPQHF.

CDR3: CASSSHPSQDTQYF. The CDR3 DNA sequence: TGCGCCAGCAGTAGTCATCCTTCACAGGATACGCAGTATTTT. The chain has TRBV10-1 and TRBJ2-3; D not resolved. CDR3 size: 14 residues. CDR1 WNHNN and CDR2 SYGVQD come from the germline V gene (reference sequence). Between the trimmed V and J ends, which lost 5 bases and 6 bases, there was a span of 15 bases.

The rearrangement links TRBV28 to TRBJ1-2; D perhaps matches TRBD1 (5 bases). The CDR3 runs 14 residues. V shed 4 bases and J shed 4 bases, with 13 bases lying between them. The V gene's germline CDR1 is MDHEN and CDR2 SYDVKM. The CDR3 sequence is CASSSPQGPYGYTF. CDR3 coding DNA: TGTGCCAGCAGTTCCCCCCAGGGCCCCTATGGCTACACCTTC.

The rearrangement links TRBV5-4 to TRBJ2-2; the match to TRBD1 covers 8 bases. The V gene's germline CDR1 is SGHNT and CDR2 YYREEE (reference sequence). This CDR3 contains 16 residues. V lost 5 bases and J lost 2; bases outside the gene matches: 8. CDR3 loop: CASSPPGQANTGELFF. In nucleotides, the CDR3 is TGTGCCAGCAGTCCGCCGGGACAGGCAAACACCGGGGAGCTGTTTTTT.

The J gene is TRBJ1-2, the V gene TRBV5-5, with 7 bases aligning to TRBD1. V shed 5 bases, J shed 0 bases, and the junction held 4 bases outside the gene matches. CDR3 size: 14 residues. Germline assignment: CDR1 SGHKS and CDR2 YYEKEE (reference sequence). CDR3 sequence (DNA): TGTGCCAGCAGATGGGGACAGCCTAACTATGGCTACACCTTC. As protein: CASRWGQPNYGYTF.

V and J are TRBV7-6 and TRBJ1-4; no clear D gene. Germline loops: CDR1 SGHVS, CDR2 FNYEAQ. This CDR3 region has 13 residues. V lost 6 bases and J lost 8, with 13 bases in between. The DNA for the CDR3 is TGTGCCAGCAGTCCTGTGATGCGGGAAAAACTGTTTTTT. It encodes CASSPVMREKLFF.

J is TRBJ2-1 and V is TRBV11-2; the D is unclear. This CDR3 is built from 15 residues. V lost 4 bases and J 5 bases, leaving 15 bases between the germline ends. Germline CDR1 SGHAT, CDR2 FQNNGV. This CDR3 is CASSSGWELNNEQFF. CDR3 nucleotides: TGTGCCAGCAGCTCCGGCTGGGAACTCAACAATGAGCAGTTCTTC.

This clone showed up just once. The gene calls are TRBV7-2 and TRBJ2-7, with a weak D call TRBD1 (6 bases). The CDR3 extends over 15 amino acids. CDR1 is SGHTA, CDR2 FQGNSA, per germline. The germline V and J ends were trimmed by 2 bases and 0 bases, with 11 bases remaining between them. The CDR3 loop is CASSLYRQASYEQYF. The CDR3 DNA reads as TGTGCCAGCAGCTTATACCGACAGGCCTCCTACGAGCAGTACTTC.

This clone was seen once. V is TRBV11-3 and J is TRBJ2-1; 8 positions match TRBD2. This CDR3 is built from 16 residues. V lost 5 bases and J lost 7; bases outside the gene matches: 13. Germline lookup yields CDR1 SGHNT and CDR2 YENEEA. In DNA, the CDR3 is TGTGCCAGCAGCCCCGCCGGCGGGAGGATCGGGAATGAGCAGTTCTTC. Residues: CASSPAGGRIGNEQFF.

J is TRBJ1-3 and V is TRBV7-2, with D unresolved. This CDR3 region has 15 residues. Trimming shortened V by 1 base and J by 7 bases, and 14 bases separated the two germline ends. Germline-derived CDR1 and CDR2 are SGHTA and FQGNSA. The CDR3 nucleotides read TGTGCCAGCAGCTTAGTAAAGGGCCTCGCGAACACCATATATTTT. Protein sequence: CASSLVKGLANTIYF.

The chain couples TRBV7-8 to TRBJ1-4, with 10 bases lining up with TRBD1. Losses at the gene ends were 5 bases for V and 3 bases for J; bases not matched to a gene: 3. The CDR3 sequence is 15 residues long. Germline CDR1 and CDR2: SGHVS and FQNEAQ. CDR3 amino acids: CASSPGTGANEKLFF. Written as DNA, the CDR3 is TGTGCCAGCAGCCCCGGGACAGGGGCTAATGAAAAACTGTTTTTT.

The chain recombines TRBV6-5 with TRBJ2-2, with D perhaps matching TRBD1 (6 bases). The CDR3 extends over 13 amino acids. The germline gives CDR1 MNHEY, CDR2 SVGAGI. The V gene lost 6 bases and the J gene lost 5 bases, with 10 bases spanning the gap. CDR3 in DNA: TGTGCCAGCAGCCGGGACATAACCGGGGAGCTGTTTTTT. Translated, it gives CASSRDITGELFF.

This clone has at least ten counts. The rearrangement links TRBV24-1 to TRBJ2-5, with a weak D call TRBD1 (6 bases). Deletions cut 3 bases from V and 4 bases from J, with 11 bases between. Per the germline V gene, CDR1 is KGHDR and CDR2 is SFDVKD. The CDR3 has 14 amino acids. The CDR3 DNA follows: TGTGCCACCAGTGATCGGAACAGGGCAGAGACCCAGTACTTC. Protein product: CATSDRNRAETQYF.

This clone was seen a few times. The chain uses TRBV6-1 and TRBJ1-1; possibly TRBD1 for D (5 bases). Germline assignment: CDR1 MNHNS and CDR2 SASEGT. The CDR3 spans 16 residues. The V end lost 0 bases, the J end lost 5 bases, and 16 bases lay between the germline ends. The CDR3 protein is CASSEALFQGGTEAFF. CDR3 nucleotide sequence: TGTGCCAGCAGTGAAGCGCTGTTTCAGGGAGGGACTGAAGCTTTCTTT.

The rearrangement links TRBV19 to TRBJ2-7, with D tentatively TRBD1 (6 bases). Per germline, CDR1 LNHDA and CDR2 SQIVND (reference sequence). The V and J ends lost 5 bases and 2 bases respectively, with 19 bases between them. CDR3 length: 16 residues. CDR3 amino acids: CASSGGFRTAPYEQYF. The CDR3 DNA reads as TGTGCCAGTAGTGGGGGATTCAGGACAGCACCCTACGAGCAGTACTTC.

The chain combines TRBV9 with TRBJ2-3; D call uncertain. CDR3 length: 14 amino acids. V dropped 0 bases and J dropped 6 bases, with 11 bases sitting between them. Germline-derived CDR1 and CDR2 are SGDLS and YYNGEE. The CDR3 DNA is TGTGCCAGCAGCGTAGAGGTCAGGTCGGATACGCAGTATTTT. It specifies CASSVEVRSDTQYF.

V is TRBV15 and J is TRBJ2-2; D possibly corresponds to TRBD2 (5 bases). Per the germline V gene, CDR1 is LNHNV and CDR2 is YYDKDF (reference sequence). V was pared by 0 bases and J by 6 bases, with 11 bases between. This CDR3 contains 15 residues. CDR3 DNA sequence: TGTGCCACCAGCAGAGAAGTTAGCGCGGCCGGGGAGCTGTTTTTT. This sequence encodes CATSREVSAAGELFF.